The entry that follows covers one T cell receptor (beta chain) sequence. Antigen: not known. The data were obtained in a study of T cell responses to AZD1222 COVID-19 vaccine. Study-level results: After two AZD1222 doses, spike-specific TCR breadth and depth rose versus day 0.

Method: immunoSEQ multiplex PCR; TCRdb's copy keeps in-frame clones and lacks some. The table lists about 150,000 clones, roughly nine tenths of them singletons. The CDR3 totals 14 residues. CDR1 and CDR2 (germline): LNHDA, SQIVND (reference sequence). The V gene end was trimmed by 7 bases and the J gene end by 2 bases; junction bases not matched to a gene: 8. The rearrangement uses TRBV19 and TRBJ2-7, with 7 bases that match TRBD2. Material: peripheral blood, obtained on day 0 of AZD1222 vaccination. The sequence was obtained from an adult in good health. In nucleotides, the CDR3 is TGTGCCAGTAAAATAGGGGAGGGTCCCTACGAGCAGTACTTC. Amino acid sequence: CASKIGEGPYEQYF.